This T cell receptor (beta chain) was sequenced during a study of blood T cell repertoires in COVID-19. As for the study in general: Collection of acute and convalescent COVID-19 samples took place in the United States, Italy and Spain.

Libraries were prepared by immunoSEQ multiplex PCR; TCRdb keeps only in-frame clonotypes and omits some of them. The sample holds some 110,000 clones, about 75% seen once. Germline V lookup: CDR1 GTSNPN, CDR2 SVGIG (reference sequence). The CDR3 has 11 residues. Trimming stripped 2 bases from V and 12 bases from J, with 10 bases between. V is TRBV30 and J is TRBJ1-4, with a weak D call TRBD1 (6 bases). Sequenced: peripheral blood. The receptor was isolated from a woman aged 65 to 85 with acute or convalescent COVID-19. This CDR3 reads CAWSLGTQLFF. In DNA, the CDR3 is TGTGCCTGGAGTCTAGGGACACAACTGTTTTTT.